Sequencing of this T cell receptor (beta chain) was carried out in a study of T cell repertoires in cytomegalovirus infection. Study context: Recently identified HLA-C-restricted CMV epitopes and well-studied HLA-B-restricted CMV epitopes were used by the study. Indications came from public TCR beta signatures; they pointed to CMV infection and to a matching HLA type. Findings and limits, study-wide: Of the TCR beta families, the public ones yielded a cumulative frequency that identified carriers of CMV plus the relevant HLA. The study found HLA-C-restricted CMV-specific TCR beta clonotypes dominating the ex vivo response.

The table lists this clonotype with a few counts. Its antigen is unknown. This CDR3 has 16 amino acids. V lost 4 bases and J lost 1; bases outside the gene matches: 3. Each CDR3 protein gets one entry after TCRdb re-called the reads with MiXCR. This sample has approximately 770,000 distinct CDR3 sequences, with 25% to 35% found just once. The sequence was obtained from a human donor in good health (CMV status not recorded). Some clones in this sample may be carry-over from other donors' samples. This chain links TRBV12-3 or TRBV12-4 with TRBJ1-4, with 10 positions matching TRBD1. This specimen was cultured CD8+ T cells from PBMCs, taken from culture after CMV antigen stimulation. As DNA, the CDR3 is TGTGCCAGCAGTTCGGACAGGGGGGGAACTAATGAAAAACTGTTTTTT. This encodes CASSSDRGGTNEKLFF.